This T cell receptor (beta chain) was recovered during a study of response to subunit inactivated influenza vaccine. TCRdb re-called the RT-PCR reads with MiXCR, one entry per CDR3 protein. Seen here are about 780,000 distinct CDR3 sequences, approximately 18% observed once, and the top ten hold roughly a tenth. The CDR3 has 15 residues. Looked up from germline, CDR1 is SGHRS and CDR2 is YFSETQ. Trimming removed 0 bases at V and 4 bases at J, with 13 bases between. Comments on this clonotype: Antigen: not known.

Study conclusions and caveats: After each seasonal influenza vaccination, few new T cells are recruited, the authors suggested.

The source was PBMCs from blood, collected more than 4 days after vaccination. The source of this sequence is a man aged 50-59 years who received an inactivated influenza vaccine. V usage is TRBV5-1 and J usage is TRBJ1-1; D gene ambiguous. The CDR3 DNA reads TGCGCCAGCAGCTTGGGGGGAGACGTAGGCACTGAAGCTTTCTTT. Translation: CASSLGGDVGTEAFF.